This note documents a single TCR beta chain sequence. Antigen: not known. The data belong to a study of blood T cells in healthy people across ages. V was clipped by 4 bases and J by 9 bases, with 22 bases between them. The CDR3 length is 15 residues. Looked up from germline, CDR1 is DFQATT and CDR2 is SNEGSKA (reference sequence). Through a sample-barcoded 5' primer and a J-beta primer mix, a second PCR was run for 7 to 11 cycles. The study obtained at least 2.5 million CDR3-containing paired-end reads from every sample. TCRdb independently ran MiXCR on the 5' RACE reads; one entry per CDR3 protein. The data hold 600,000 to 850,000 distinct CDR3 sequences, with around 40% observed a single time. General study findings and limits: The CMV status of each donor remained undetermined, and this could have confounded shifts in expanded clonotypes. While age rose, TCR beta diversity per million T cells dropped in a roughly linear way.

The clonotype comes from a woman aged 60-75 years in good health. The material sequenced was blood. The chain recombines TRBV20-1 with TRBJ2-1, with D perhaps given as TRBD1 or TRBD2 (7 bases each). CDR3: CSANAGRGPTCEQFF. In DNA form, the CDR3 reads TGCAGTGCTAATGCAGGGAGGGGGCCCACATGTGAGCAGTTCTTC.